This TCR beta chain was retrieved from a study of blood T cell repertoires in COVID-19. Looking at the study overall: Acute-phase and convalescent COVID-19 samples originated in the United States, Italy and Spain.

The CDR3 is 15 residues long. Germline V gene data show CDR1 as SGDLS and CDR2 as YYNGEE. With V trimmed by 3 bases and J by 0 bases, 2 bases remained unmatched. In the original processing: Reference gene primer amplification gave estimated nucleated cell counts. TCRdb's table, derived via immunoSEQ multiplex PCR, lists solely in-frame clones and lacks some. V, J and clone size derive from that table, while D and trimming were established from the DNA sequence. The data show under 50,000 clones, 82% seen once. V gene TRBV9 combines with J gene TRBJ1-4; 7 nucleotides match TRBD1. Sequencing used peripheral blood. The sequence derives from a middle-aged man with acute or convalescent COVID-19. In nucleotides, the CDR3 is TGTGCCAGCAGCGCCCAGGGGGCAACTAATGAAAAACTGTTTTTT. This encodes CASSAQGATNEKLFF.